These 19 T cell receptor beta chains share one sample of origin, sequenced in a study of Ad26.COV2.S vaccination and SARS-CoV-2 variants. The data were produced by immunoSEQ multiplex PCR, yet TCRdb's version contains in-frame clones alone and is incomplete. The sample has approximately 460,000 clones, about 89% seen once; the top ten hold around 1.6%. Noted treatment: 15 to 20 received Ad26.COV2.S at low or high dose, single or two shots; five or six received placebo; per-sample allocation not given. On day 63 after the first injection, vaccine and placebo recipients gave samples. The sample here was peripheral blood, taken in a trial of Ad26.COV2.S vaccine versus placebo. All receptors come from a person aged 18-65 years who received the Ad26.COV2.S COVID-19 vaccine or a placebo.

The chain couples TRBV6-2 or TRBV6-3 to TRBJ2-1; possibly TRBD2 for D (6 bases). V was pared by 5 bases and J by 0 bases, with 14 bases between. CDR3 length equals 16 residues. The germline gives CDR1 MNHEY, CDR2 SVGEGT. In DNA form, the CDR3 reads TGTGCCAGCAGTCGCTACGGGGGAAGCTCCTACAATGAGCAGTTCTTC. Protein product: CASSRYGGSSYNEQFF.

This clone came up once. The V and J genes are TRBV30 and TRBJ1-2; maybe TRBD1 (5 bases). V was cut by 4 bases and J by 7 bases, with 22 bases left in between. The CDR3 extends over 15 amino acids. Germline V CDR1 and CDR2: GTSNPN, SVGIG (reference sequence). This CDR3 is CAWTRDGHQARGYTF. In DNA form, the CDR3 reads TGTGCCTGGACTAGGGACGGACACCAGGCTCGTGGCTACACCTTC.

This clone came up once. This chain links TRBV7-2 with TRBJ1-2; TRBD1 agrees at 8 bases. The CDR3 sequence is 16 residues long. The junction had 11 bases not matched to a gene; V was cut back by 1 base and J by 7 bases. Germline V gene sequence: CDR1 SGHTA, CDR2 FQGNSA. The CDR3: CASSLVALQGAGGYTF. The CDR3 DNA sequence: TGTGCCAGCAGCTTAGTTGCGTTGCAGGGGGCTGGTGGCTACACCTTC.

The CDR3: CASSPQGVSTEAFF. The CDR3 bases are TGTGCCAGCAGCCCGCAGGGGGTCTCCACTGAAGCTTTCTTT. The chain recombines TRBV7-2 with TRBJ1-1; TRBD1 matches 7 bases. With V trimmed by 5 bases and J by 4 bases, 7 bases remained unmatched. This CDR3 is 14 amino acids long. Per germline, CDR1 SGHTA and CDR2 FQGNSA.

The chain employs TRBV11-2 and TRBJ2-7; TRBD2 aligns across 13 bases. CDR1 is SGHAT and CDR2 is FQNNGV in the germline V gene. V lost 6 bases and J lost 2; bases outside the gene matches: 4. The CDR3 covers 15 residues. CDR3 in DNA: TGTGCCAGCAGTCAAGGACTAGCGGGAGCCTACGAGCAGTACTTC. Protein: CASSQGLAGAYEQYF.

The chain employs TRBV3-1 (or the pseudogene TRBV3-2) and TRBJ2-7; 7 bases map to TRBD1. CDR1 and CDR2 from the germline V gene are LGHDT and YNNKEL (reference sequence). The CDR3 consists of 16 residues. V dropped 4 bases and J dropped 0; count of bases not matched to a gene: 9. In nucleotides, the CDR3 is TGTGCCAGCAGCCGAACACCGGGACAGAGCTCCTACGAGCAGTACTTC. Amino acids: CASSRTPGQSSYEQYF.

This chain joins TRBV19 and TRBJ2-2; TRBD2 aligns across 12 bases. Germline CDR1 LNHDA, CDR2 SQIVND (reference sequence). This CDR3 contains 18 residues. V was clipped by 1 base and J by 4 bases; unmatched bases: 7. The CDR3 protein is CASSIVLLAGGVTGELFF. The CDR3 region has the DNA TGTGCCAGTAGTATAGTTTTACTAGCGGGAGGAGTCACCGGGGAGCTGTTTTTT.

V and J are TRBV4-1 and TRBJ2-5; D might be TRBD1 or TRBD2, each matching 5 bases. Germline assignment: CDR1 MGHRA and CDR2 YSYEKL. Deletions cut 3 bases from V and 5 bases from J, with 13 bases between. This CDR3 has 14 residues. This chain's CDR3 is CASSQVRDGETQYF. In nucleotides, the CDR3 is TGCGCCAGCAGCCAGGTACGGGACGGGGAGACCCAGTACTTC.

The chain is built from TRBV21-1 and TRBJ2-5; whether TRBD2, the table's D call, matches the DNA was not checked. TRBV21-1 is labeled a pseudogene. This CDR3 comprises 15 residues. This CDR3 reads CASPGRGLDQETQYF. As DNA, the CDR3 is TGTGCCAGCCCCGGGCGGGGATTGGACCAAGAGACCCAGTACTTC.

This rearrangement joins TRBV2 to TRBJ2-4, with a possible D match to TRBD1 (5 bases). The CDR3 is 17 amino acids. V lost 8 bases to trimming and J lost 0 bases, with 20 bases between them. Germline V CDR1 and CDR2: SNHLY, FYNNEI. In DNA, the CDR3 is TGTGCCAGCGCTCTGACCTTGGGGCAAACAGCCAAAAACATTCAGTACTTC. Translated, it gives CASALTLGQTAKNIQYF. Variable domain in full (rest from reference TRBV2 and TRBJ2-4): EPEVTQTPSHQVTQMGQEVILRCVPISNHLYFYWYRQILGQKVEFLVSFYNNEISEKSEIFDDQFSVERPDGSNFTLKIRSTKLEDSAMYFCASALTLGQTAKNIQYFGAGTRLSVL.

The J gene is TRBJ2-5, the V gene TRBV11-2; 11 bases are shared with TRBD2. V lost 1 base, J lost 5 bases, and 6 bases stayed unmatched. Looked up from germline, CDR1 is SGHAT and CDR2 is FQNNGV. The CDR3 has 16 amino acids. CDR3 nucleotide sequence: TGTGCCAGCAGCTTAGCGTTCGCTAGCGGGAGGGAGACCCAGTACTTC. Translated: CASSLAFASGRETQYF.

This rearrangement joins TRBV15 to TRBJ2-7; D unclear. The V end lost 4 bases, the J end lost 3 bases, and 19 bases lay between the germline ends. This CDR3 is built from 16 residues. In germline, CDR1 is LNHNV, CDR2 YYDKDF (reference sequence). The CDR3 DNA reads TGTGCCACCAGCAACCCAGCCGAGGAGTACGACTACGAGCAGTACTTC. Protein: CATSNPAEEYDYEQYF.

This chain joins TRBV30 and TRBJ2-3; D is ambiguous. The CDR3 has 15 residues. The V gene's germline CDR1 is GTSNPN and CDR2 SVGIG (reference sequence). The V gene lost 1 base and the J gene lost 2 bases, with 13 bases spanning the gap. In DNA, the CDR3 is TGTGCCTGGAGTGAGTCCGGATGGTACACAGATACGCAGTATTTT. This sequence encodes CAWSESGWYTDTQYF.

This clone was seen more than once but under ten times. The chain uses TRBV7-6 and TRBJ1-2; perhaps TRBD1 as D (5 bases). Germline lookup yields CDR1 SGHVS and CDR2 FNYEAQ. There are 14 residues in the CDR3. The germline V and J ends were trimmed by 4 bases and 2 bases, with 11 bases remaining between them. In DNA, the CDR3 is TGTGCCAGCAGCTCCGACGGGGCCAACTATGGCTACACCTTC. Translating it yields CASSSDGANYGYTF.

The V call is TRBV28, the J call TRBJ1-5; 7 bases line up with TRBD1. Germline V gene lookup returns CDR1 MDHEN and CDR2 SYDVKM. CDR3 length equals 14 residues. The ends lost 8 bases at V and 5 bases at J; junction bases unmatched: 9. Here the CDR3 DNA reads TGTGCCAGCCTTAGAGGGGGCAAGGATCAGCCCCAGCATTTT. As protein: CASLRGGKDQPQHF.

V gene TRBV27 combines with J gene TRBJ1-2; 7 bases are shared with TRBD1. The J segment lost 7 bases and the V segment lost 6 bases, leaving 8 bases of the junction unmatched. Per the germline V gene, CDR1 is MNHEY and CDR2 is SMNVEV (reference sequence). This CDR3 region has 13 residues. CDR3: CASSEQGLGGYTF. For the CDR3, the DNA is TGTGCCAGCAGCGAACAGGGGCTTGGTGGCTACACCTTC.

This clone was counted between two and nine times. The rearrangement uses TRBV7-2 and TRBJ1-5; TRBD1 matches 7 bases. The V gene's germline CDR1 is SGHTA and CDR2 FQGNSA. The CDR3 has 15 residues. After removal of 5 bases from V and 4 bases from J, the junction contained 8 bases not matched to a gene. CDR3 bases: TGTGCCAGCAGCACCGGACAGGTGGGAAATCAGCCCCAGCATTTT. The encoded protein is CASSTGQVGNQPQHF.

Comments on this clone: An end of the junction does not agree with germline; a read error may underlie this. The gene calls are TRBV2 and TRBJ1-3, with 10 bases fitting TRBD1. From germline, CDR1 is SNHLY and CDR2 FYNNEI. The CDR3 extends over 15 amino acids. DNA for the CDR3: TGTGCCAGCAGGGAAGGGACAGGGGCTGGAAACACCATATATTTT. Its translation is CASREGTGAGNTIYF.

The rearrangement joins TRBV9 to TRBJ2-2; 9 nucleotides align to TRBD2. This CDR3 is 15 amino acids long. Germline V gives CDR1 SGDLS, CDR2 YYNGEE. The V segment lost 1 base and the J segment 6 bases; nucleotides outside the gene matches: 4. The CDR3 DNA reads as TGTGCCAGCAGCGTAACAGCGGGAGGTGCCGGGGAGCTGTTTTTT. It is translated as CASSVTAGGAGELFF. The whole variable domain, remainder taken from reference TRBV9 and TRBJ2-2, is DSGVTQTPKHLITATGQRVTLRCSPRSGDLSVYWYQQSLDQGLQFLIQYYNGEERAKGNILERFSAQQFPDLHSELNLSSLELGDSALYFCASSVTAGGAGELFFGEGSRLTVL.